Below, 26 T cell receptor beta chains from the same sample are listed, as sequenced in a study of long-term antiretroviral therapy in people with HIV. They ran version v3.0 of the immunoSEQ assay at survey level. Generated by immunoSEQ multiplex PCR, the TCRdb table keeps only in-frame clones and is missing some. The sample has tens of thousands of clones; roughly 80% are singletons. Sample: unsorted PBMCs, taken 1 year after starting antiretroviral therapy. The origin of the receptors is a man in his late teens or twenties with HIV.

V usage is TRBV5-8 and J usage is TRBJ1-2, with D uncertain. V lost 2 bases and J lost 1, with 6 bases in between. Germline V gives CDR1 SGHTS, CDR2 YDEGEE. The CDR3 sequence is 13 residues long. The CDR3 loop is CASSFGFNYGYTF. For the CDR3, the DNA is TGTGCCAGCAGCTTTGGATTTAACTATGGCTACACCTTC. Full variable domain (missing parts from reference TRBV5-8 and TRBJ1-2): EAGVTQSPTHLIKTRGQQATLRCSPISGHTSVYWYQQALGLGLQFLLWYDEGEERNRGNFPPRFSGRQFPNYSSELNVNALELEDSALYLCASSFGFNYGYTFGSGTRLTVV.

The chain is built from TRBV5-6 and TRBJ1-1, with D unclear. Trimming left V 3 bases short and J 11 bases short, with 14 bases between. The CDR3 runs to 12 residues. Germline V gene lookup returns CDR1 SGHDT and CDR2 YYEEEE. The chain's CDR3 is CASSYGPSGAFF. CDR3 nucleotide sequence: TGTGCCAGCAGCTACGGCCCCTCGGGGGCTTTCTTT.

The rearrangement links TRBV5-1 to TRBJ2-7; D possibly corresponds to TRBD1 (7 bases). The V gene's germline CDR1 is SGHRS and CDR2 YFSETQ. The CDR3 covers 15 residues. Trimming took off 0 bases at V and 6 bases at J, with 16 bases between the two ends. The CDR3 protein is CASSLGPGDSSEQYF. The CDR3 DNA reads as TGCGCCAGCAGCTTGGGACCGGGGGACAGTTCCGAGCAGTACTTC.

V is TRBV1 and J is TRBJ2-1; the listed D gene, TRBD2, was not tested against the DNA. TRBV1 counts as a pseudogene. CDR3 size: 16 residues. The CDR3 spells CTSSPSRPGGINEQFF. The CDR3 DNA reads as TGCACCAGCAGCCCGTCACGTCCGGGGGGCATCAATGAGCAGTTCTTC.

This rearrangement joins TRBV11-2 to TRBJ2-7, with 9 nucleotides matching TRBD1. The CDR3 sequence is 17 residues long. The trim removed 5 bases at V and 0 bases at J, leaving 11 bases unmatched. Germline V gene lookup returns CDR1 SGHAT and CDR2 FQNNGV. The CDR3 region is CASSDSSGTGPSYEQYF. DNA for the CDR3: TGTGCCAGCAGCGACAGTTCCGGGACAGGGCCCTCCTACGAGCAGTACTTC.

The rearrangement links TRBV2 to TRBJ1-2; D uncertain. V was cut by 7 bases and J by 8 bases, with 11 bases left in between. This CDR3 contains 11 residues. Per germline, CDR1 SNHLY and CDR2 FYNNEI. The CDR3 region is CASNPSRGYTF. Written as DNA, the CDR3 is TGTGCCAGCAACCCCTCGAGGGGCTACACCTTC.

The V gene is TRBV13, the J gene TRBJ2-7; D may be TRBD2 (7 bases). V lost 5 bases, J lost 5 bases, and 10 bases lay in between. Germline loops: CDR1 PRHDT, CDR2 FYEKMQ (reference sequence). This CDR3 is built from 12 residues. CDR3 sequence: CASSQGGDEQYF. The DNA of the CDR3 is TGTGCCAGCAGCCAAGGGGGGGACGAGCAGTACTTC.

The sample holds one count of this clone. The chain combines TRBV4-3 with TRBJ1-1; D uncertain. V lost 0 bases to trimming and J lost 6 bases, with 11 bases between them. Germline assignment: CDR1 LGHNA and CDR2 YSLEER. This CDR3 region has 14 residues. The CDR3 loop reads CASSQDSKGPEAFF. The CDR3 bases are TGCGCCAGCAGCCAAGATAGTAAGGGTCCTGAAGCTTTCTTT.

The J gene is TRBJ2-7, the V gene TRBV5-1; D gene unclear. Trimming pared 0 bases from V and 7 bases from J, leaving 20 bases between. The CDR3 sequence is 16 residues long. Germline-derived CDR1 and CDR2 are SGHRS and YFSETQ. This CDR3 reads CASSLVVPGGHGEQYF. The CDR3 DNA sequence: TGCGCCAGCAGCTTGGTGGTGCCTGGTGGTCATGGTGAGCAGTACTTC.

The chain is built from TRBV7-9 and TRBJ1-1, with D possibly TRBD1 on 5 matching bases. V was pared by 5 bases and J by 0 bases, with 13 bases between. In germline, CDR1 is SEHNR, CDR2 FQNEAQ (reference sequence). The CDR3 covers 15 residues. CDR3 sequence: CASSPTGTVNTEAFF. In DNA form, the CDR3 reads TGTGCCAGCAGCCCGACCGGGACGGTGAACACTGAAGCTTTCTTT.

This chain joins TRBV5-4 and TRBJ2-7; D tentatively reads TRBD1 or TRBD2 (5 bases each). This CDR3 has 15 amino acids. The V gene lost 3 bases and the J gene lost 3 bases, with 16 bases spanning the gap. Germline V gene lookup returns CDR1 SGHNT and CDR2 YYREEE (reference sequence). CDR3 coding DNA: TGTGCCAGCAGCTATTTACGGGACCGCGACTACGAGCAGTACTTC. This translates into CASSYLRDRDYEQYF.

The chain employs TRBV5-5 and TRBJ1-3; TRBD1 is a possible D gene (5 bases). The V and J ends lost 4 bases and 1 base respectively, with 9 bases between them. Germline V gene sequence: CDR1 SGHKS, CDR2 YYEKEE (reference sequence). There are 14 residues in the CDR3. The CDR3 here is CASSGTDSGNTIYF. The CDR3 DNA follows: TGTGCCAGCAGCGGGACTGATTCTGGAAACACCATATATTTT.

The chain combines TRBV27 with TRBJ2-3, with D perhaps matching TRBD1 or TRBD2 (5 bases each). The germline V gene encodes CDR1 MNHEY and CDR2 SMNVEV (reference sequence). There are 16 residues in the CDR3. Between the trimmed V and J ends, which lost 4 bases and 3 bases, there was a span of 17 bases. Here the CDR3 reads CASSSGPLEGTDTQYF. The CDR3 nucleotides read TGTGCCAGCAGTTCCGGCCCTTTAGAGGGGACAGATACGCAGTATTTT.

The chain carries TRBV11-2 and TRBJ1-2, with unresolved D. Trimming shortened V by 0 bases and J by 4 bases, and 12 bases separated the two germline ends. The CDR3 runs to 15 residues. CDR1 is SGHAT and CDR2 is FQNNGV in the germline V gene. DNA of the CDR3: TGTGCCAGCAGCTTAGAGGCCAGGCTCCCCTATGGCTACACCTTC. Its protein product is CASSLEARLPYGYTF.

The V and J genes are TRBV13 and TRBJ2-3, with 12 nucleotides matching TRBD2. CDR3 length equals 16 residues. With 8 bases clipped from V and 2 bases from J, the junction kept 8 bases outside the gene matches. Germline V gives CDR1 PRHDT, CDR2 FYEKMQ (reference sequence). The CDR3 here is CASQTGTSGSTDTQYF. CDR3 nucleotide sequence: TGTGCCAGCCAAACCGGGACTAGCGGGTCCACAGATACGCAGTATTTT.

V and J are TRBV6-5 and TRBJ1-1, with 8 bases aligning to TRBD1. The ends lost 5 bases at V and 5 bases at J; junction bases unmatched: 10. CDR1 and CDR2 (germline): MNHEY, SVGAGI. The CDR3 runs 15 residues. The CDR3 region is CASSPTDREVTEAFF. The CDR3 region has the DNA TGTGCCAGCAGTCCAACGGACAGGGAAGTAACTGAAGCTTTCTTT.

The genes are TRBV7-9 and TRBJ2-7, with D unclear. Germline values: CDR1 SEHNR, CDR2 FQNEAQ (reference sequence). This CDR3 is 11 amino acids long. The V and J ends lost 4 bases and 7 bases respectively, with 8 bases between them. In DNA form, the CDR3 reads TGTGCCAGCAGCTCCCCAGAGGAGCAGTACTTC. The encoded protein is CASSSPEEQYF.

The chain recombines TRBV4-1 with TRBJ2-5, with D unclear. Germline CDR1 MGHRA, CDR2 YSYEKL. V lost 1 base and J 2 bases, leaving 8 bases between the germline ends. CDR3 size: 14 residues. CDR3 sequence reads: CASSQVAFQETQYF. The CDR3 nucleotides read TGCGCCAGCAGCCAAGTGGCATTTCAAGAGACCCAGTACTTC.

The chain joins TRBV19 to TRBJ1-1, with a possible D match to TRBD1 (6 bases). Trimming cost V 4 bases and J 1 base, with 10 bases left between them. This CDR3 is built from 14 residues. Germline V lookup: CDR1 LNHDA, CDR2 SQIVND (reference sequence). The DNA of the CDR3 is TGTGCCAGTAGTAATGGACAGTCGAACACTGAAGCTTTCTTT. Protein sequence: CASSNGQSNTEAFF.

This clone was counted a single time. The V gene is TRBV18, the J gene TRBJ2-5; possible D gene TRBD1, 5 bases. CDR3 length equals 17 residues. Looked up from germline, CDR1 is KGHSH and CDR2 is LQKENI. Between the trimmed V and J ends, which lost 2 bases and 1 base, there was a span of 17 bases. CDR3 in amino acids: CASSPFGQGGFQETQYF. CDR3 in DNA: TGTGCCAGCTCACCATTCGGGCAGGGCGGCTTCCAAGAGACCCAGTACTTC. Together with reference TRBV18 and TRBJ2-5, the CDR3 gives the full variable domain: NAGVMQNPRHLVRRRGQEARLRCSPMKGHSHVYWYRQLPEEGLKFMVYLQKENIIDESGMPKERFSAEFPKEGPSILRIQQVVRGDSAAYFCASSPFGQGGFQETQYFGPGTRLLVL.

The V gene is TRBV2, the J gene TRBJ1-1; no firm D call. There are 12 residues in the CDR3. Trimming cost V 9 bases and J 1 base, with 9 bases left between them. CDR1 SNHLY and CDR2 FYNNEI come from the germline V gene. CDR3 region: CASSDWNTEAFF. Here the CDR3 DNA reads TGTGCCAGTAGCGACTGGAACACTGAAGCTTTCTTT.

The DNA for the CDR3 is TGTGCCAGCAGTGACGGACCTTCCTACGAGCAGTACTTC. Its translation is CASSDGPSYEQYF. This sequence joins TRBV6-1 and TRBJ2-7; no reliable D call. Trimming removed 3 bases at V and 1 base at J, with 7 bases between. Germline V lookup: CDR1 MNHNS, CDR2 SASEGT. This CDR3 spans 13 amino acids.

The CDR3 DNA is TGTGCCAGCAGGGGGGTGACCACTTGGAATACGCAGTATTTT. Translated: CASRGVTTWNTQYF. The V gene is TRBV27, the J gene TRBJ2-3; D is perhaps TRBD1 or TRBD2 (5 bases each). CDR3 length: 14 amino acids. Germline V gene sequence: CDR1 MNHEY, CDR2 SMNVEV (reference sequence). The V gene lost 6 bases and the J gene lost 7 bases, with 17 bases spanning the gap.

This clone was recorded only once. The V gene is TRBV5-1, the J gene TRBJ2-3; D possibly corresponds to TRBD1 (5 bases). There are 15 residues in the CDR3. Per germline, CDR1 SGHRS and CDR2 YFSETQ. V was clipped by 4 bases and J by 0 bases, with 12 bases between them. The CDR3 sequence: CASSPSRASTDTQYF. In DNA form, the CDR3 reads TGCGCCAGCAGCCCCTCCAGGGCTAGCACAGATACGCAGTATTTT.

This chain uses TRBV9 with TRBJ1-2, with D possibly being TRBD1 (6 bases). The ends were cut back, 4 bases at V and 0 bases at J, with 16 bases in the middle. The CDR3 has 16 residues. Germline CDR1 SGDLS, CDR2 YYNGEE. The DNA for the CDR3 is TGTGCCAGCAGCCGCAAACCAGGGGAGGCTAACTATGGCTACACCTTC. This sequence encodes CASSRKPGEANYGYTF.

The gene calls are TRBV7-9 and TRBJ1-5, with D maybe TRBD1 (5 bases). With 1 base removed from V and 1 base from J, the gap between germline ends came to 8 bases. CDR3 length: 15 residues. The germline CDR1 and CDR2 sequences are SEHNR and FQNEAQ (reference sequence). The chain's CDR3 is CASSLDSGSNQPQHF. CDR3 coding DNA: TGTGCCAGCAGCTTAGACTCAGGGAGCAATCAGCCCCAGCATTTT.